This note documents a single T cell receptor (beta chain) sequence. Its cognate antigen is unknown. The method was immunoSEQ multiplex PCR; TCRdb's version includes in-frame clones alone and lacks a portion of them. The sample lists about 220,000 clones, 85% to 95% occurring once. These data are taken from a study of cytomegalovirus exposure and HLA in healthy donors. V was clipped by 1 base and J by 0 bases, with 21 bases between them. The CDR3 contains 19 residues. Germline CDR1 SGHVS, CDR2 FQNEAQ. The study's findings and limits: Within the 130 or so validation repertoires, first-cohort TCR clusters tended to co-occur, according to a later analysis. The authors enumerated around 150 TCR beta chains as linked to cytomegalovirus.

The source material was PBMCs. This TCR derives from a woman between 18 and 29 years old in good health and CMV-seronegative. The rearrangement joins TRBV7-8 to TRBJ1-2; no reliable D call. The CDR3 protein is CASSLGAGWALRTNYGYTF. In DNA, the CDR3 is TGTGCCAGCAGCTTAGGAGCTGGTTGGGCCCTTCGGACTAACTATGGCTACACCTTC.